This TCR beta chain was recorded in a study of circulating and synovial CD4+ cells in juvenile arthritis. Study-wide points: These repertoires were less diverse than bulk blood CD4 repertoires.

Assay used: immunoSEQ multiplex PCR; TCRdb lists only in-frame clones, some missing. The sample lists 3,000 or so clones, 88% seen once, with less than 4% in the top ten. The V and J ends lost 3 bases and 8 bases, in that order; junction bases with no gene match: 17. The CDR3 spans 17 residues. CDR1 LGHNA and CDR2 YSLEER come from the germline V gene. Samples derive from patients with active juvenile idiopathic arthritis. Details on this clone: As yet, its antigen is unknown.

This sequence originates from a human donor with juvenile idiopathic arthritis. The sequenced sample consisted of HLA-DR+ CD4+ T cells from blood. Subset indicated: circulating pathogenic-like lymphocytes, sorted as HLA-DR+CD14-CD3+CD4+CD25low/- blood T cells. The chain links TRBV4-3 to TRBJ1-2; 8 bases fit TRBD1. The DNA for the CDR3 is TGCGCCAGCAGCCATAACTATAAGACAGGGGCGTCGCGCGGCTACACCTTC. This codes for CASSHNYKTGASRGYTF.